These T cell receptor beta chains were read from a single sample in a study of siplizumab effects on memory and regulatory T cells. The protocol was immunoSEQ multiplex PCR, while the TCRdb copy is restricted to in-frame clones and leaves out a portion. The data hold 17,000 or so clones, with around 42% observed a single time. No antigen has been assigned to these receptors. The sample was CFSE-low (dividing) CD4+ T cells sorted from an allogeneic mixed lymphocyte reaction. Receptors were obtained from a human donor in good health; the cells came from an allogeneic mixed lymphocyte reaction. Each CDR3 is given with its conserved first and last residue. D genes are given only for firm matches. Not every row has a clone size; where given, it reads once, few, many or a size class.

v_gene	d_gene	abundance	j_gene	CDR3aa	CDR3nt
TRBV11-3	.	.	TRBJ1-1	CASSSDRLTQAFF	TGTGCCAGCAGCTCAGATCGACTGACACAAGCTTTCTTT
TRBV6-6	.	few	TRBJ2-5	CASSYPQGLGIETQYF	TGTGCCAGCAGTTACCCTCAGGGCTTAGGTATTGAGACCCAGTACTTC
TRBV28	.	.	TRBJ2-2	CASSSQKTNSGELFF	TGTGCCAGCAGTTCTCAAAAGACTAACTCCGGGGAGCTGTTTTTT
TRBV29-1	.	.	TRBJ2-5	CSGGGPGQQETQYF	TGCAGCGGCGGGGGGCCGGGACAGCAAGAGACCCAGTACTTC
TRBV11-2	TRBD2	.	TRBJ2-7	CASSQGSGGLYEQYF	TGTGCCAGCAGTCAAGGTAGCGGGGGGTTGTACGAGCAGTACTTC
TRBV7-2	.	medium-sized	TRBJ1-2	CASRNAANYGYTF	TGTGCCAGCAGGAACGCAGCTAACTATGGCTACACCTTC
TRBV2	.	medium-sized	TRBJ1-2	CASKSGTANYGYTF	TGTGCCAGCAAGTCCGGGACCGCTAACTATGGCTACACCTTC
TRBV18	TRBD1	few	TRBJ1-1	CASSRDRVVNEAFF	TGTGCCAGCTCGCGCGACAGGGTAGTGAACGAGGCTTTCTTT
TRBV6-5	.	once	TRBJ2-3	CASSYSGTQYF	TGTGCCAGCAGTTACTCCGGGACTCAGTATTTT
TRBV27	.	medium-sized	TRBJ1-6	CASSPTESSYNSPLHF	TGTGCCAGCAGCCCGACAGAAAGCTCCTATAATTCACCCCTCCACTTT
TRBV6-5	TRBD1	.	TRBJ2-5	CASSDTGEETQYF	TGTGCCAGCAGCGACACAGGGGAAGAGACCCAGTACTTC
TRBV7-2	TRBD1	many	TRBJ2-2	CASSLVGTAMNTGELFF	TGTGCCAGCAGCTTAGTCGGGACAGCGATGAACACCGGGGAGCTGTTTTTT
TRBV9	TRBD1	.	TRBJ2-7	CASSVAPGTVSYEQYF	TGTGCCAGCAGCGTAGCTCCCGGGACAGTTTCCTACGAGCAGTACTTC
TRBV18	TRBD2	.	TRBJ2-5	CASSPLAGGQETQYF	TGTGCCAGCTCACCGCTAGCGGGGGGCCAAGAGACCCAGTACTTC
TRBV2	.	few	TRBJ2-6	CASSDLALLYSGANVLTF	TGTGCCAGCAGTGACCTAGCCCTACTATACTCTGGGGCCAACGTCCTGACTTTC
TRBV28	.	.	TRBJ1-1	CASSSTSYEAFF	TGTGCCAGCAGTTCAACCTCGTATGAAGCTTTCTTT
TRBV7-8	.	medium-sized	TRBJ1-1	CASSLGTANTEAFF	TGTGCCAGCAGCCTCGGGACGGCAAACACTGAAGCTTTCTTT
TRBV6-5	TRBD2	large	TRBJ2-7	CASSPMGGALSEQYF	TGTGCCAGCAGTCCGATGGGAGGGGCCCTCTCCGAGCAGTACTTC
TRBV6-6	.	.	TRBJ1-2	CASSHGPNYGYTF	TGTGCCAGCAGTCATGGACCTAACTATGGCTACACCTTC
TRBV6-1	.	.	TRBJ1-5	CASSEAGGYQPQHF	TGTGCCAGCAGTGAAGCTGGCGGATACCAGCCCCAGCATTTT